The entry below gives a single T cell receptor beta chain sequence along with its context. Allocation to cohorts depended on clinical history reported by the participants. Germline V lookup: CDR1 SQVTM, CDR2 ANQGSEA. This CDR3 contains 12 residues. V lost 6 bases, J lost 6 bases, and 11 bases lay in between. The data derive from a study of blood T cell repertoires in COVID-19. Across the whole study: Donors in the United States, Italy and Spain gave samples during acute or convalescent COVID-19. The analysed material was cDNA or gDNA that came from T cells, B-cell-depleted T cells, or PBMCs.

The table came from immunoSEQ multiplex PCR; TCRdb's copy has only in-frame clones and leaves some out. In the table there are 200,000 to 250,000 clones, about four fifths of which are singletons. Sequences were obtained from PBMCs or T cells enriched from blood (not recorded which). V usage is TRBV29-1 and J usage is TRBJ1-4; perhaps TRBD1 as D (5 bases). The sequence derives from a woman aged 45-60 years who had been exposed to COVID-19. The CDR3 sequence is CSVQGDHEKLFF. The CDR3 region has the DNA TGCAGCGTGCAGGGTGACCATGAAAAACTGTTTTTT.